The clone carrying this TCR beta chain occurred a few times. The antigen is undetermined. This entry comes from a study of vaccination and CD4 T cells after COVID-19. For the study at large: Post-vaccine sample collection happened at a median of 72 days after dose two, ranging 14 to 241. As a positive control, some control cultures were given a CEFX pool, while others were given an HIV-1 Nef pool or no peptide.

Cultured CD4+ T-cell DNA underwent Oncomine TCR Beta short-read sequencing. Via MiXCR, TCRdb re-called the PCR reads, giving one row per CDR3 protein. Of about 21,000 distinct CDR3 sequences in the sample, 62% were seen once. The CDR3 spans 15 residues. V lost 3 bases, J lost 1 base, and 10 bases lay in between. CDR1 LNHDA and CDR2 SQIVND come from the germline V gene (reference sequence). The treatment was: approximately nine-day PBMC culture with coronavirus spike peptide pools or control peptides (ViraFEST assay). The starting material was CD4+ T cells from blood, cultured in vitro, obtained before SARS-CoV-2 vaccination. The V gene is TRBV19, the J gene TRBJ1-3, with D possibly matching TRBD1 (5 bases). The sequence was obtained from a human donor who received a COVID-19 vaccine. In nucleotides, the CDR3 is TGTGCCAGTAGTATTCAAACAGGATCTGGAAACACCATATATTTT. This codes for CASSIQTGSGNTIYF.